This TCR beta chain was documented in a study of response to subunit inactivated influenza vaccine. A single record per CDR3 protein comes from TCRdb applying MiXCR to the RT-PCR reads. The data show 500,000 to 600,000 distinct CDR3 sequences, roughly 8.2% seen once. Germline V gene sequence: CDR1 SQVTM, CDR2 ANQGSEA. The CDR3 has 14 amino acids. This clonotype was counted only a few times. The V call is TRBV29-1, the J call TRBJ2-3; a possible D gene is TRBD2 (5 bases). The source of this sequence is a man aged 50 to 75 who received an inactivated influenza vaccine. The specimen comprised PBMCs from blood, sampled roughly 24 months after vaccination. In DNA, the CDR3 is TGCACCTGTAGGCTAGCAGATCTCACAGATACGCAGTATTTT. Protein product: CTCRLADLTDTQYF.